The T cell receptor (beta chain) described here comes from a study of blood T cell repertoires in COVID-19. Across the whole study: There were acute and convalescent COVID-19 samples, and they came from the United States, Italy and Spain. Sources were T cells, B-cell-depleted T cells, or PBMCs; the material itself was cDNA or gDNA.

Per germline, CDR1 SGHTA and CDR2 FQGNSA. Trimming left V 2 bases short and J 1 base short, with 7 bases between. CDR3 size: 14 residues. Assay used: immunoSEQ multiplex PCR; TCRdb lists only in-frame clones, some missing. The sample has about 100,000 clones, around four fifths seen once; the top ten hold approximately 4.3%. This receptor was obtained from a man between 70 and 80 years old with acute or convalescent COVID-19. J is TRBJ2-3 and V is TRBV7-2; possible D gene TRBD2, 6 bases. Sequenced input: peripheral blood. CDR3 sequence reads: CASSLIAGTDTQYF. Here the CDR3 DNA reads TGTGCCAGCAGCTTAATAGCGGGCACAGATACGCAGTATTTT.